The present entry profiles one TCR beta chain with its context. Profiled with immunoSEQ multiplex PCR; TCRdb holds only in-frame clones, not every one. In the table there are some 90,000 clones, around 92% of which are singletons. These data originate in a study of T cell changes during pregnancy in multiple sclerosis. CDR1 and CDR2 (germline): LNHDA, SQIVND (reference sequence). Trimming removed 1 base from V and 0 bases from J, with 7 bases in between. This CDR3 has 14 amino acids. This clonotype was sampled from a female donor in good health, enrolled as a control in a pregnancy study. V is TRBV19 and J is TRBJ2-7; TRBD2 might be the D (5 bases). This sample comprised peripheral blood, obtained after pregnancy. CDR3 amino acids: CASSIAGFSYEQYF. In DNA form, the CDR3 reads TGTGCCAGTAGTATAGCGGGGTTCTCCTACGAGCAGTACTTC.